Reported below is one T cell receptor beta chain. What it binds is unknown. Distinct nucleotide sequences in the sample also encode this CDR3. CD8 cells regarded as naive lacked CD45RO, were positively chosen for CCR7, and omitted terminally differentiated effector memory CD45RA+ cells. V was cut by 2 bases and J by 0 bases, with 5 bases left in between. CDR1 and CDR2 (germline): SGHDT, YYEEEE. The CDR3 sequence is 13 residues long. The data were obtained in a study of shared clonotypes between healthy human individuals. Study-wide context: Three plates were used per donor for CD4 naive, three for CD4 memory, two for CD8 naive and one for CD8 memory. General study points: The study sampled only blood, and tissue repertoires likely differ. Generation probability values for non-shared clonotypes were lower than those for clonotypes shared by all four donors.

How the authors handled the data: ImmunoSEQ yielded junction-only sequences lacking quality scores, so filtering differed. The data were produced by immunoSEQ multiplex PCR, yet TCRdb's version contains in-frame clones alone and is incomplete. Clonal size and the V and J genes are those of that table, whereas D and trimming came from the DNA. The sample includes some 1,900,000 clones, about 95% of them seen just once. The sequenced sample was naive CD8+ T cells sorted from blood. This clonotype was obtained from a man younger than 35 in good health. This chain joins TRBV5-6 and TRBJ1-1; D unresolved. The CDR3 DNA sequence: TGTGCCAGCAGCTTACAGATGAACACTGAAGCTTTCTTT. It codes for CASSLQMNTEAFF.